The present TCR beta chain was sequenced within a study of cytomegalovirus exposure and HLA in healthy donors. Study-wide results and limits: What was likely a sequencing artifact was a cluster of highly shared sequence variants.

In regard to this clone: The antigen is undetermined.

Germline CDR1 SGHDT, CDR2 YYEEEE. The CDR3 consists of 14 residues. V dropped 2 bases and J dropped 6; count of bases not matched to a gene: 6. This PCR relied on a set of 60 Vbeta primers and 13 Jbeta primers. Authors' methods: Later, about 80 million unique TCR beta chains were counted in an analysis, and some 11 million of them were shared. The repertoire was sequenced with immunoSEQ multiplex PCR; TCRdb's copy has only in-frame clones and lacks some. The D gene and trimming were derived from the DNA, and the V and J assignments and clone size from that table. The repertoire consists of 150,000 to 200,000 clones, with around 74% occurring once and the leading ten covering roughly 2%.

The receptor was isolated from a female donor in good health and CMV-seronegative. Sequenced sample: PBMCs. This chain uses TRBV5-6 with TRBJ2-3; TRBD1 agrees at 7 bases. The CDR3 coding sequence is TGTGCCAGCAGCTTCCGAAGGGGGCGGGATACGCAGTATTTT. As protein: CASSFRRGRDTQYF.